Listed below are T cell receptor beta chains from one sample, sequenced in a study of long-term antiretroviral therapy in people with HIV. TCRdb's copy holds only in-frame clones and misses some; the assay was immunoSEQ multiplex PCR. Of more than 6,000 clones in the sample, about 76% were seen once. Specimen: unsorted PBMCs, collected 0.1 years before starting antiretroviral therapy. The receptors derive from a man younger than 35 with HIV. Both conserved end residues are part of each CDR3. D genes are given only for firm matches. Where a row states a size, it is once, few, many or the class of an expanded clone; other rows omit it.

j_call: TRBJ1-2; v_call: TRBV5-5; clone_size: -; d_call: TRBD1; cdr3_aa: CASSAQGAGGYTF; cdr3_nt: TGTGCCAGCAGCGCACAGGGGGCGGGGGGCTACACCTTC
j_call: TRBJ2-3; v_call: TRBV15; clone_size: few; d_call: TRBD2; cdr3_aa: CATSNPSGSTDTQYF; cdr3_nt: TGTGCCACCAGCAACCCTAGCGGGTCCACAGATACGCAGTATTTT
j_call: TRBJ2-2; v_call: TRBV27; clone_size: -; d_call: -; cdr3_aa: CASRRDSSANTGELFF; cdr3_nt: TGTGCCAGCAGGCGGGACAGCTCCGCGAACACCGGGGAGCTGTTTTTT
j_call: TRBJ2-3; v_call: TRBV6-5; clone_size: -; d_call: TRBD2; cdr3_aa: CASSATSGGPDTQYF; cdr3_nt: TGTGCCAGCAGTGCGACTAGCGGGGGGCCAGATACGCAGTATTTT
j_call: TRBJ2-2; v_call: TRBV9; clone_size: -; d_call: TRBD1; cdr3_aa: CASSVVRDRANTGELFF; cdr3_nt: TGTGCCAGCAGCGTAGTTCGGGACAGGGCCAACACCGGGGAGCTGTTTTTT
j_call: TRBJ2-6; v_call: TRBV6-4; clone_size: -; d_call: -; cdr3_aa: CASSDRAGSGANVLTF; cdr3_nt: TGTGCCAGCAGTGACCGGGCCGGCTCTGGGGCCAACGTCCTGACTTTC
j_call: TRBJ2-2; v_call: TRBV5-4; clone_size: -; d_call: -; cdr3_aa: CASSLGDSHTGELFF; cdr3_nt: TGTGCCAGCAGCTTGGGGGACTCTCACACCGGGGAGCTGTTTTTT
j_call: TRBJ1-2; v_call: TRBV6-5; clone_size: -; d_call: -; cdr3_aa: CASRGANYGYTF; cdr3_nt: TGTGCCAGCAGGGGAGCTAACTATGGCTACACCTTC
j_call: TRBJ1-5; v_call: TRBV2; clone_size: -; d_call: TRBD1; cdr3_aa: CASNRQGGMPQHF; cdr3_nt: TGTGCCAGCAACCGACAGGGTGGAATGCCCCAGCATTTT
j_call: TRBJ1-6; v_call: TRBV5-1; clone_size: -; d_call: TRBD1; cdr3_aa: CASSSTGDNSPLHF; cdr3_nt: TGCGCCAGCAGCTCAACAGGGGATAATTCACCCCTCCACTTT
j_call: TRBJ1-1; v_call: TRBV9; clone_size: -; d_call: -; cdr3_aa: CASSDSGAVNTEAFF; cdr3_nt: TGTGCCAGCAGCGATTCCGGGGCGGTGAACACTGAAGCTTTCTTT
j_call: TRBJ2-3; v_call: TRBV5-8; clone_size: -; d_call: -; cdr3_aa: CASANTDTQYF; cdr3_nt: TGTGCCAGCGCCAACACAGATACGCAGTATTTT
j_call: TRBJ2-2; v_call: TRBV9; clone_size: few; d_call: -; cdr3_aa: CASSVESTGELFF; cdr3_nt: TGTGCCAGCAGCGTAGAATCGACCGGGGAGCTGTTTTTT
j_call: TRBJ2-2; v_call: TRBV2; clone_size: few; d_call: TRBD2; cdr3_aa: CASSSGLAGPGELFF; cdr3_nt: TGTGCCAGCAGCTCAGGACTAGCGGGGCCCGGGGAGCTGTTTTTT
j_call: TRBJ1-1; v_call: TRBV4-2; clone_size: -; d_call: -; cdr3_aa: CASSQDLVGVEAFF; cdr3_nt: TGTGCCAGCAGCCAAGATCTTGTAGGGGTGGAAGCTTTCTTT
j_call: TRBJ2-3; v_call: TRBV6-4; clone_size: -; d_call: -; cdr3_aa: CASSESPGGSTDTQYF; cdr3_nt: TGTGCCAGCAGTGAGTCTCCAGGAGGAAGCACAGATACGCAGTATTTT
j_call: TRBJ1-2; v_call: TRBV28; clone_size: -; d_call: -; cdr3_aa: CASSLGRGPGYTF; cdr3_nt: TGTGCCAGCAGTTTAGGGAGAGGCCCCGGCTACACCTTC
j_call: TRBJ1-6; v_call: TRBV28; clone_size: few; d_call: -; cdr3_aa: CASTSRGGHSPLHF; cdr3_nt: TGTGCCAGCACCTCGAGGGGAGGTCATTCACCCCTCCACTTT
j_call: TRBJ1-5; v_call: TRBV19; clone_size: -; d_call: -; cdr3_aa: CASSISAGVNQPQHF; cdr3_nt: TGTGCCAGTAGTATTTCAGCAGGGGTTAATCAGCCCCAGCATTTT
j_call: TRBJ1-4; v_call: TRBV5-6; clone_size: -; d_call: -; cdr3_aa: CASSLGGRGEKLFF; cdr3_nt: TGTGCCAGCAGCTTGGGGGGTAGGGGAGAAAAACTGTTTTTT
j_call: TRBJ1-1; v_call: TRBV4-1; clone_size: -; d_call: -; cdr3_aa: CASSLRSSGVTEAFF; cdr3_nt: TGCGCCAGCAGCCTACGTTCCTCCGGGGTCACTGAAGCTTTCTTT
j_call: TRBJ1-2; v_call: TRBV9; clone_size: -; d_call: -; cdr3_aa: CASSPTEGVDGYTF; cdr3_nt: TGTGCCAGCAGCCCCACTGAGGGGGTCGATGGCTACACCTTC
j_call: TRBJ1-1; v_call: TRBV6-5; clone_size: -; d_call: -; cdr3_aa: CASSLSGWTEAFF; cdr3_nt: TGTGCCAGCAGTTTGTCAGGCTGGACTGAAGCTTTCTTT
j_call: TRBJ1-1; v_call: TRBV9; clone_size: -; d_call: -; cdr3_aa: CASSASQTGSTEAFF; cdr3_nt: TGTGCCAGCAGCGCGTCACAGACAGGCTCCACTGAAGCTTTCTTT
j_call: TRBJ2-1; v_call: TRBV18; clone_size: few; d_call: -; cdr3_aa: CASSPGVENNEQFF; cdr3_nt: TGTGCCAGCTCACCAGGCGTTGAAAACAATGAGCAGTTCTTC
j_call: TRBJ1-2; v_call: TRBV6-4; clone_size: once; d_call: TRBD1; cdr3_aa: CASSTGTGEGYTF; cdr3_nt: TGTGCCAGCAGCACCGGGACAGGGGAAGGCTACACCTTC
j_call: TRBJ1-2; v_call: TRBV7-9; clone_size: few; d_call: -; cdr3_aa: CASSLAVKGGYTF; cdr3_nt: TGTGCCAGCAGCTTAGCCGTCAAGGGTGGCTACACCTTC
j_call: TRBJ2-3; v_call: TRBV2; clone_size: few; d_call: -; cdr3_aa: CASSGTAGIRDTQYF; cdr3_nt: TGTGCCAGCAGTGGAACGGCAGGGATTCGGGATACGCAGTATTTT
j_call: TRBJ1-3; v_call: TRBV2; clone_size: -; d_call: -; cdr3_aa: CASRPQGPGNTIYF; cdr3_nt: TGTGCCAGCAGACCACAGGGACCTGGAAACACCATATATTTT
j_call: TRBJ1-6; v_call: TRBV7-3; clone_size: medium-sized; d_call: -; cdr3_aa: CASSLSSGGIGSPLHF; cdr3_nt: TGTGCCAGCAGCTTATCCTCGGGGGGCATAGGATCACCCCTCCACTTT